Each of the 14 T cell receptor beta chains below was sequenced from the same sample in a study of blood T cell repertoires in COVID-19. Clones were read by immunoSEQ multiplex PCR, and TCRdb kept only the in-frame ones, dropping some. The sample shows 350,000 to 450,000 clones, about 88% of them seen only once. The sample taken for sequencing was peripheral blood. Source of these receptors: an older woman with COVID-19, enrolled during active disease.

The chain joins TRBV7-2 to TRBJ2-3; 7 nucleotides match TRBD2. Germline CDR1 reads SGHTA; CDR2 reads FQGNSA. The V and J ends lost 5 bases and 2 bases, in that order; junction bases with no gene match: 13. This CDR3 is 17 amino acids long. CDR3 in DNA: TGTGCCAGCAGCGCTCCTACTATGGGGGGGGACACAGATACGCAGTATTTT. This gives the protein CASSAPTMGGDTDTQYF.

This clone was seen a single time. The V and J genes are TRBV5-6 and TRBJ2-1; 8 bases match TRBD2. The CDR3 has 14 residues. With V trimmed by 3 bases and J by 5 bases, 4 bases remained unmatched. Germline loops: CDR1 SGHDT, CDR2 YYEEEE. CDR3 bases: TGTGCCAGCAGCTCCGGACTAGCCCACAATGAGCAGTTCTTC. It yields the protein CASSSGLAHNEQFF.

J is TRBJ1-1 and V is TRBV7-7; no reliable D call. This CDR3 spans 18 amino acids. V lost 3 bases and J lost 0, with 20 bases in between. The germline CDR1 and CDR2 sequences are SSHAT and FNYEAQ (reference sequence). The CDR3 DNA reads as TGTGCCAGCAGCTTTCCTCCGCCCCCTGGCCTGATGAACACTGAAGCTTTCTTT. It is translated as CASSFPPPPGLMNTEAFF.

The chain links TRBV7-9 to TRBJ1-2; D not certain. Trimming took 11 bases from V and 3 from J, leaving 13 bases between them. Germline CDR1 SEHNR, CDR2 FQNEAQ (reference sequence). The CDR3 has 12 amino acids. CDR3 coding DNA: TGTGCCGGCAACCGCCCGGACTATGGCTACACCTTC. Residues: CAGNRPDYGYTF.

This clone was counted a single time. The chain links TRBV29-1 to TRBJ2-5; a possible D gene is TRBD1 (5 bases). Trimming took off 1 base at V and 2 bases at J, with 8 bases between the two ends. This CDR3 spans 13 amino acids. Germline assignment: CDR1 SQVTM and CDR2 ANQGSEA. The CDR3 reads CSVEATAQETQYF. CDR3 DNA: TGCAGCGTTGAAGCGACAGCGCAAGAGACCCAGTACTTC.

V and J are TRBV6-5 and TRBJ1-6; 8 bases agree with TRBD1. Unmatched junction bases numbered 5, after V lost 6 bases and J lost 7 bases. The V gene's germline CDR1 is MNHEY and CDR2 SVGAGI. This CDR3 has 14 residues. The CDR3 here is CASRGTGWNSPLHF. The CDR3 DNA follows: TGTGCCAGCAGGGGGACAGGCTGGAATTCACCCCTCCACTTT.

The CDR3 coding sequence is TGTGCCAGTACGACCCTACCGGGACAGGGCGTTGATACGCAGTATTTT. Translated: CASTTLPGQGVDTQYF. The chain carries TRBV19 and TRBJ2-3; 9 bases are a match to TRBD1. This CDR3 is 16 amino acids long. V was clipped by 7 bases and J by 6 bases; unmatched bases: 14. Germline assignment: CDR1 LNHDA and CDR2 SQIVND (reference sequence).

This clone appeared a single time. The chain couples TRBV7-2 to TRBJ2-5, with 12 bases identical to TRBD2. Trimming at V came to 1 base and at J to 7 bases, leaving 7 bases not matched to a gene. The CDR3 spans 16 residues. From germline, CDR1 is SGHTA and CDR2 FQGNSA. The CDR3 nucleotides are TGTGCCAGCAGCTTAGTGGCTAGCGGGGGGGGTAGGACCCAGTACTTC. Amino acids: CASSLVASGGGRTQYF. Supplemented by reference TRBV7-2 and TRBJ2-5, the full variable domain reads GAGVSQSPSNKVTEKGKDVELRCDPISGHTALYWYRQSLGQGLEFLIYFQGNSAPDKSGLPSDRFSAERTGGSVSTLTIQRTQQEDSAVYLCASSLVASGGGRTQYFGPGTRLLVL.

The chain carries TRBV2 and TRBJ2-6, with D perhaps matching TRBD2 (6 bases). CDR3 length: 16 residues. The germline CDR1 and CDR2 sequences are SNHLY and FYNNEI. Trimming cost V 6 bases and J 0 bases, with 12 bases left between them. The CDR3 coding sequence is TGTGCCAGCAGGGACTATCCCGTCTCTGGGGCCAACGTCCTGACTTTC. Amino acids: CASRDYPVSGANVLTF.

V usage is TRBV20-1 and J usage is TRBJ1-1; no clear D gene. V was trimmed by 6 bases and J by 7 bases, leaving 12 bases between them. This CDR3 comprises 11 residues. Germline values: CDR1 DFQATT, CDR2 SNEGSKA (reference sequence). CDR3 bases: TGCAGTGCCCCCCGCGGAGTTGAAGCTTTCTTT. Protein product: CSAPRGVEAFF.

The chain links TRBV28 to TRBJ2-7, with 8 bases matching TRBD1. The J segment lost 3 bases and the V segment lost 5 bases, leaving 0 bases of the junction unmatched. Germline CDR1 is MDHEN and CDR2 is SYDVKM. This CDR3 is 12 amino acids long. Here the CDR3 DNA reads TGTGCCAGCAGTACAGGGGGCTACGAGCAGTACTTC. Protein sequence: CASSTGGYEQYF.

This chain joins TRBV29-1 and TRBJ2-3, with TRBD1 as a possible D gene (6 bases). The CDR3 has 12 residues. Trimming left V 3 bases short and J 3 bases short, with 7 bases between. CDR1 and CDR2 from the germline V gene are SQVTM and ANQGSEA. DNA for the CDR3: TGCAGCGTTGACCAGGGGACAGATACGCAGTATTTT. It translates to CSVDQGTDTQYF.

The V and J genes are TRBV9 and TRBJ1-3; 7 bases agree with TRBD1. CDR3 length: 15 amino acids. Unmatched junction bases numbered 6, after V lost 3 bases and J lost 3 bases. The V gene's germline CDR1 is SGDLS and CDR2 YYNGEE. CDR3 protein: CASSASGGSGNTIYF. In DNA, the CDR3 is TGTGCCAGCAGCGCTTCAGGGGGTAGTGGAAACACCATATATTTT.

This rearrangement joins TRBV2 to TRBJ1-6; 7 bases fit TRBD1. From germline, CDR1 is SNHLY and CDR2 FYNNEI. CDR3 length: 15 residues. With V trimmed by 7 bases and J by 9 bases, 12 bases remained unmatched. CDR3 coding DNA: TGTGCCAGCAACCTCCTCCGGGACAGCGGTTCACCCCTCCACTTT. It yields the protein CASNLLRDSGSPLHF.